One and the same sample provided the 16 T cell receptor beta chains below, sequenced in a study of cytomegalovirus exposure and HLA in healthy donors. PCR employed 60 Vbeta and 13 Jbeta primers. TCRdb's table, derived via immunoSEQ multiplex PCR, lists solely in-frame clones and lacks some. The sample shows over 150,000 clones, around 77% of them seen only once. Sequencing was performed on PBMCs. Receptor source: a man aged 55 to 69 in good health and CMV-seronegative.

This rearrangement joins TRBV5-1 to TRBJ1-1; 7 nucleotides line up with TRBD1. V dropped 7 bases and J dropped 7; count of bases not matched to a gene: 16. This CDR3 comprises 15 residues. Germline-derived CDR1 and CDR2 are SGHRS and YFSETQ. The CDR3 region has the DNA TGCGCCAGCTTGTTACAACCCGGGACAGCGGTTGAAGCTTTCTTT. It translates to CASLLQPGTAVEAFF.

V usage is TRBV5-8 and J usage is TRBJ2-7, with 10 positions matching TRBD2. Trimming removed 1 base from V and 4 bases from J; junction bases left unmatched: 8. The germline gives CDR1 SGHTS, CDR2 YDEGEE. The CDR3 runs 16 residues. CDR3 protein: CASSLTVETSGYEQYF. CDR3 DNA: TGTGCCAGCAGCTTGACTGTCGAGACTAGCGGGTACGAGCAGTACTTC.

This chain links TRBV5-1 with TRBJ2-7; 7 nucleotides match TRBD1. CDR1 is SGHRS and CDR2 is YFSETQ in the germline V gene. The CDR3 covers 13 residues. V shed 5 bases and J 4 bases; nucleotides not matched to a gene: 6. DNA for the CDR3: TGCGCCAGCAGACACGGGACAGATTACGAGCAGTACTTC. It translates to CASRHGTDYEQYF.

This rearrangement joins TRBV10-3 to TRBJ2-7; D perhaps matches TRBD2 (5 bases). The V end lost 6 bases, the J end lost 6 bases, and 18 bases lay between the germline ends. The CDR3 covers 14 residues. Germline CDR1 is ENHRY and CDR2 is SYGVKD. Here the CDR3 DNA reads TGTGCCATCAGGACGGACTTTTCAGGCCCCGAGCAGTACTTC. Its protein is CAIRTDFSGPEQYF.

The rearrangement uses TRBV19 and TRBJ2-3; D remains ambiguous. The CDR3 totals 13 residues. Trimming removed 6 bases at V and 1 base at J, with 8 bases between. Germline V gives CDR1 LNHDA, CDR2 SQIVND (reference sequence). The CDR3 loop reads CASRGLGTDTQYF. The CDR3 DNA reads as TGTGCCAGTAGGGGCCTTGGCACAGATACGCAGTATTTT.

The genes are TRBV18 and TRBJ2-7, with 7 positions matching TRBD2. The length of the CDR3 is 15 residues. Per germline, CDR1 KGHSH and CDR2 LQKENI. The V gene end was trimmed by 0 bases and the J gene end by 0 bases; junction bases not matched to a gene: 2. The CDR3 DNA follows: TGTGCCAGCTCACCACCTTCTAGCGGCTCCTACGAGCAGTACTTC. Protein product: CASSPPSSGSYEQYF.

The chain carries TRBV25-1 and TRBJ2-2; D gene unclear. The CDR3 consists of 14 residues. Germline V lookup: CDR1 MGHDK, CDR2 SYGVNS. V was shortened by 2 bases and J by 5 bases, with 9 bases between the two germline ends. The CDR3 is CASSELTLTGELFF. In DNA, the CDR3 is TGTGCCAGCAGTGAACTTACCCTAACCGGGGAGCTGTTTTTT.

About this clone: Compared with germline, one end of the junction differs, possibly owing to a read error. The CDR3 loop reads CASSQDLMAGNVNF. DNA of the CDR3: TGCGCCAGCAGCCAAGATCTCATGGCAGGGAATGTGAACTTC. The J gene is TRBJ2-7, the V gene TRBV4-1; D perhaps matches TRBD1 (5 bases). CDR1 and CDR2 (germline): MGHRA, YSYEKL. The CDR3 sequence is 14 residues long.

This clone came up a few times. This chain uses TRBV7-2 with TRBJ2-2; perhaps TRBD2 as D (5 bases). Germline V gene lookup returns CDR1 SGHTA and CDR2 FQGNSA. The CDR3 runs to 14 residues. Between the trimmed V and J ends, which lost 1 base and 7 bases, there was a span of 10 bases. CDR3 region: CASSLVGDGGELFF. The CDR3 DNA reads TGTGCCAGCAGCTTAGTCGGGGATGGCGGGGAGCTGTTTTTT.

This chain uses TRBV30 with TRBJ2-3; 10 positions match TRBD2. V lost 2 bases, J lost 3 bases, and 2 bases stayed unmatched. This CDR3 is 14 amino acids long. CDR1 is GTSNPN and CDR2 is SVGIG in the germline V gene (reference sequence). The CDR3 loop reads CAWSPTSGTDTQYF. The CDR3 DNA sequence: TGTGCCTGGAGTCCGACTAGCGGGACAGATACGCAGTATTTT.

This clone showed up just a few times. The gene calls are TRBV6-1 and TRBJ1-6; D ambiguous. Germline V gene sequence: CDR1 MNHNS, CDR2 SASEGT. V was clipped by 6 bases and J by 4 bases, with 7 bases between them. The CDR3 loop spans 13 amino acids. CDR3 sequence (DNA): TGTGCCAGCAGAGCAGGATATAATTCACCCCTCCACTTT. Protein sequence: CASRAGYNSPLHF.

The chain employs TRBV4-3 and TRBJ2-1; 9 positions agree with TRBD2. Germline V lookup: CDR1 LGHNA, CDR2 YSLEER. The CDR3 has 16 amino acids. The ends lost 4 bases at V and 6 bases at J; junction bases unmatched: 10. CDR3 region: CASSPQPAGGVNEQFF. In nucleotides, the CDR3 is TGCGCCAGCAGCCCACAGCCAGCGGGAGGTGTCAATGAGCAGTTCTTC.

This chain joins TRBV10-3 and TRBJ2-1; 7 nucleotides line up with TRBD1. The CDR3 extends over 17 amino acids. Looked up from germline, CDR1 is ENHRY and CDR2 is SYGVKD. J was trimmed by 4 bases and V by 4 bases; bases with no gene match: 13. This CDR3 reads CAISGANRGLRYNEQFF. For the CDR3, the DNA is TGTGCCATCAGTGGGGCCAACAGGGGCCTGAGATACAATGAGCAGTTCTTC.

This chain connects TRBV5-1 to TRBJ2-3, with 12 bases lining up with TRBD2. V shed 4 bases, J shed 4 bases, and the junction held 7 bases outside the gene matches. The CDR3 is made up of 16 amino acids. Germline V gives CDR1 SGHRS, CDR2 YFSETQ. The CDR3 loop reads CASSPGLAGSSDTQYF. In DNA form, the CDR3 reads TGCGCCAGCAGCCCCGGACTAGCGGGGTCATCAGATACGCAGTATTTT. Complete variable domain (other parts from reference TRBV5-1 and TRBJ2-3): KAGVTQTPRYLIKTRGQQVTLSCSPISGHRSVSWYQQTPGQGLQFLFEYFSETQRNKGNFPGRFSGRQFSNSRSEMNVSTLELGDSALYLCASSPGLAGSSDTQYFGPGTRLTVL.

The chain employs TRBV2 and TRBJ2-1; TRBD2 might be the D (5 bases). CDR3 length equals 14 residues. The germline CDR1 and CDR2 sequences are SNHLY and FYNNEI. Trimming shortened V by 8 bases and J by 10 bases, and 21 bases separated the two germline ends. CDR3 coding DNA: TGTGCCAGCCTTCTGGAAGACGGTGAGGGAGAGCAGTTCTTC. Its translation: CASLLEDGEGEQFF.

There are a few counts of this clone. The chain uses TRBV27 and TRBJ2-7; 9 bases map to TRBD2. There are 18 residues in the CDR3. The J segment lost 5 bases and the V segment lost 8 bases, leaving 22 bases of the junction unmatched. CDR1 is MNHEY, CDR2 SMNVEV, per germline (reference sequence). The CDR3 bases are TGTGCCAGCCGCTCATTTTCGAGCGGCGGGAGGGCTTGGAACGAGCAGTACTTC. This sequence encodes CASRSFSSGGRAWNEQYF.